The 10 T cell receptor beta chains in this list originate from one sample, sequenced in a study of blood T cells in healthy people across ages (dated by TCRdb to the mid-2010s). Receptor libraries were prepared by 5' RACE. Sequencing took place on an Illumina HiSeq 2500. A second 7 to 11 cycle PCR used a sample-barcoded 5' primer and a J-beta primer mix. TCRdb took the public reads, trimmed them with fastp at Q25, ran MiXCR for clone calling and kept in-frame beta chains. Every CDR3 protein is listed once, alongside the most common genes and DNA of its rows. The sample table records about 640,000 distinct CDR3 sequences; under 65% of these occur just once. The ten largest clones represent about two fifths of the sample. The sequenced material came from blood. The receptors were gathered from a man in his sixties in good health.

This clonotype has a handful of counts. The chain combines TRBV7-2 with TRBJ1-1; D is perhaps TRBD1 (5 bases). Germline lookup yields CDR1 SGHTA and CDR2 FQGNSA. V lost 5 bases, J lost 2 bases, and 9 bases lay in between. This CDR3 is 13 amino acids long. CDR3 loop: CASSIDRNTEAFF. In DNA form, the CDR3 reads TGTGCCAGCAGCATCGACAGAAACACTGAAGCTTTCTTT.

A single count supports this clonotype. V usage is TRBV12-3 or TRBV12-4 and J usage is TRBJ2-2, with D tentatively TRBD1 (5 bases). V was trimmed by 1 base and J by 7 bases, leaving 7 bases between them. This CDR3 is built from 13 residues. The CDR3 region is CASSLGQFGELFF. In DNA form, the CDR3 reads TGTGCCAGCAGTTTAGGACAGTTCGGGGAGCTGTTTTTT.

In nucleotides, the CDR3 is TGCAGTGCTCTCCGCGAGCCGACCAACCGGTACGAGCAGTACTTC. Its protein product is CSALREPTNRYEQYF. The chain has TRBV20-1 and TRBJ2-7; D not certain. The CDR3 spans 15 residues. In germline, CDR1 is DFQATT, CDR2 SNEGSKA (reference sequence). With 5 bases removed from V and 4 bases from J, the gap between germline ends came to 21 bases.

V usage is TRBV5-1 and J usage is TRBJ1-2; D unclear. Germline V lookup: CDR1 SGHRS, CDR2 YFSETQ. The CDR3 has 10 residues. With 7 bases removed from V and 8 bases from J, the gap between germline ends came to 9 bases. CDR3 amino acids: CASPLDGYTF. The CDR3 DNA sequence: TGCGCCAGCCCCCTGGACGGCTACACCTTC. The complete variable domain, with remaining parts taken from reference TRBV5-1 and TRBJ1-2, reads KAGVTQTPRYLIKTRGQQVTLSCSPISGHRSVSWYQQTPGQGLQFLFEYFSETQRNKGNFPGRFSGRQFSNSRSEMNVSTLELGDSALYLCASPLDGYTFGSGTRLTVV.

The chain recombines TRBV5-1 with TRBJ2-1; TRBD1 matches 8 bases. The J call may be mistaken, given a closer DNA end match to TRBJ2-7. CDR1 and CDR2 from the germline V gene are SGHRS and YFSETQ. CDR3 length equals 16 residues. The CDR3 sequence is CASSLDGTGAYNEQYF. The CDR3 bases are TGCGCCAGCAGCTTGGACGGGACAGGAGCCTACAATGAGCAGTACTTC.

The rearrangement links TRBV29-1 to TRBJ1-3; 8 bases line up with TRBD1. Germline V gene data show CDR1 as SQVTM and CDR2 as ANQGSEA. The CDR3 covers 15 residues. Trimming took 6 bases from V and 2 from J; bases not matched to a gene: 9. The CDR3 spells CSVADVRGPGNTIYF. The CDR3 DNA is TGCAGCGTCGCGGACGTCAGGGGGCCTGGAAACACCATATATTTT.

The V and J genes are TRBV7-9 and TRBJ1-6; D uncertain. V was clipped by 5 bases and J by 8 bases, with 10 bases between them. Germline V CDR1 and CDR2: SEHNR, FQNEAQ (reference sequence). CDR3 length equals 13 residues. CDR3 in amino acids: CASSAGDYSPLHF. The CDR3 coding sequence is TGTGCCAGCAGCGCCGGGGATTATTCACCCCTCCACTTT.

The V gene is TRBV10-3, the J gene TRBJ1-5; TRBD1 matches at 9 bases. CDR3 size: 15 residues. Germline CDR1 is ENHRY and CDR2 is SYGVKD. V was clipped by 3 bases and J by 2 bases; unmatched bases: 2. The CDR3 loop is CAISDRTGGNQPQHF. CDR3 DNA sequence: TGTGCCATCAGTGATCGGACAGGGGGCAATCAGCCCCAGCATTTT.

The rearrangement joins TRBV20-1 to TRBJ1-6, with D maybe TRBD1 (6 bases). There are 14 residues in the CDR3. Germline CDR1 reads DFQATT; CDR2 reads SNEGSKA (reference sequence). Trimming took 1 base from V and 9 from J, leaving 13 bases between them. CDR3 residues: CSARAGAVSSPLHF. CDR3 DNA: TGCAGTGCTAGAGCGGGGGCCGTCAGTTCACCCCTCCACTTT.

This clonotype was found a few times. The chain uses TRBV7-9 and TRBJ1-2, with 9 bases aligning to TRBD1. This CDR3 is 14 amino acids long. Germline CDR1 is SEHNR and CDR2 is FQNEAQ (reference sequence). Unmatched junction bases numbered 6, after V lost 3 bases and J lost 7 bases. The CDR3 sequence: CASSLRTGDSGYTF. CDR3 nucleotides: TGTGCCAGCAGCTTGAGGACAGGGGACTCTGGCTACACCTTC.